A selection of T cell receptor beta chains follows, all from one sample in a study of T-cell reconstitution after alpha-beta-depleted transplantation in children. TCRdb fed the PCR reads into MiXCR, producing one record per CDR3 protein. The repertoire holds some 180,000 distinct CDR3 sequences, approximately 6.9% seen once, with more than 5.5% in the top ten. The material was PBMCs, obtained before TCRalphabeta/CD19-depleted stem cell transplant. The receptor set was obtained from a boy between 2 and 10 years old with acute lymphoblastic leukemia, due to receive a stem cell transplant. The CDR3 runs from the conserved cysteine through the conserved F or W. D genes are given only for firm matches. Size is omitted from some rows. Given values are once, few, many or a class for expanded clones.

v_call: TRBV5-1
clone_size: many
d_call: TRBD2
j_call: TRBJ2-3
cdr3_nt: TGCGCCAGCAGAGAAACCCCAAGCGGGAGCCGTACTGATACGCAGTATTTT
cdr3_aa: CASRETPSGSRTDTQYF

v_call: TRBV2
clone_size: medium-sized
d_call: -
j_call: TRBJ2-2
cdr3_nt: TGTGCCAGCAGTGACGGCGAGGTCAGGACGAACACCGGGGAGCTGTTTTTT
cdr3_aa: CASSDGEVRTNTGELFF

v_call: TRBV7-2
clone_size: many
d_call: -
j_call: TRBJ2-7
cdr3_nt: TGTGCCAGCAGCTTAGAAATCCCGCCGGCTTACGAGCAGTACTTC
cdr3_aa: CASSLEIPPAYEQYF

v_call: TRBV21-1
clone_size: many
d_call: -
j_call: TRBJ1-5
cdr3_nt: TGTGCCAGCAGCAAACCCCTCAGGGGGCGTTGCAATCAGCCCCAGCATTTT
cdr3_aa: CASSKPLRGRCNQPQHF

v_call: TRBV5-1
clone_size: many
d_call: -
j_call: TRBJ2-5
cdr3_nt: TGCGCCAGCAGCTTGGCCCCTACCCCAGAGACCCAGTACTTC
cdr3_aa: CASSLAPTPETQYF

v_call: TRBV6-5
clone_size: many
d_call: TRBD1
j_call: TRBJ1-2
cdr3_nt: TGTGCCAGCAGTTCGCTCTTGGACAGGGACTATGGCTACACCTTC
cdr3_aa: CASSSLLDRDYGYTF

v_call: TRBV9
clone_size: many
d_call: -
j_call: TRBJ1-1
cdr3_nt: TGTGCCAGCAGCCGGGGTGAAGCTTTCTTT
cdr3_aa: CASSRGEAFF

v_call: TRBV28
clone_size: many
d_call: -
j_call: TRBJ2-1
cdr3_nt: TGTGCCAGCAGGGGGTGGGGCGGGGCCCACAATGAGCAGTTCTTC
cdr3_aa: CASRGWGGAHNEQFF

v_call: TRBV29-1
clone_size: many
d_call: -
j_call: TRBJ1-3
cdr3_nt: TGCAGCGTTCGAGAGGGGGGTTCTGGAAACACCATATATTTT
cdr3_aa: CSVREGGSGNTIYF

v_call: TRBV7-7
clone_size: few
d_call: -
j_call: TRBJ1-3
cdr3_nt: TGTGCTAGCAGCTTAGCGCCGGCTGGCAGGGCGAAGGGAAACACCATATATTTT
cdr3_aa: CASSLAPAGRAKGNTIYF

v_call: TRBV11-3
clone_size: once
d_call: -
j_call: TRBJ2-1
cdr3_nt: TGTGCCAGCACTGGGGCCTCCAATGAGCAGTTCTTC
cdr3_aa: CASTGASNEQFF

v_call: TRBV27
clone_size: many
d_call: -
j_call: TRBJ1-5
cdr3_nt: TGTGCCAGCAGTTTAGTCCCGAATCAGCCCCAGCATTTT
cdr3_aa: CASSLVPNQPQHF

v_call: TRBV12-3/TRBV12-4
clone_size: many
d_call: -
j_call: TRBJ2-5
cdr3_nt: TGTGCCAGCAGGTCGTCCTCGAATGGGGAGACCCAGTACTTC
cdr3_aa: CASRSSSNGETQYF

v_call: TRBV10-1
clone_size: -
d_call: TRBD1
j_call: TRBJ2-2
cdr3_nt: TGCGCCAGCCAATACAGGGGAGACGGGGAGCTGTTTTTT
cdr3_aa: CASQYRGDGELFF

v_call: TRBV18
clone_size: many
d_call: -
j_call: TRBJ2-1
cdr3_nt: TGTGCCAGCTCACCAGACTATACATACAATGAGCAGTTCTTC
cdr3_aa: CASSPDYTYNEQFF

v_call: TRBV7-6
clone_size: few
d_call: -
j_call: TRBJ2-3
cdr3_nt: TGTGCCAGCAGCGGATCTGACAGGCCTAGCACAGATACGCAGTATTTT
cdr3_aa: CASSGSDRPSTDTQYF

v_call: TRBV7-2
clone_size: -
d_call: -
j_call: TRBJ1-5
cdr3_nt: TGTGCCAGCAGCTTTTGGGGTGGAGGCCAGCCCCAGCATTTT
cdr3_aa: CASSFWGGGQPQHF

v_call: TRBV4-3
clone_size: many
d_call: TRBD2
j_call: TRBJ2-4
cdr3_nt: TGCGCCAGCAGCCATCTAGCGGGGGGAGGTAACATTCAGTACTTC
cdr3_aa: CASSHLAGGGNIQYF

v_call: TRBV10-1
clone_size: many
d_call: -
j_call: TRBJ2-5
cdr3_nt: TGCGCCAGCAATAATGGCCGGGGGGAGACCCAGTACTTC
cdr3_aa: CASNNGRGETQYF

v_call: TRBV6-1
clone_size: many
d_call: -
j_call: TRBJ2-3
cdr3_nt: TGTGCCAGCAGTGAAGCTAGGGTGCGTCGCGCGCAGTATTTT
cdr3_aa: CASSEARVRRAQYF

v_call: TRBV3-1
clone_size: few
d_call: -
j_call: TRBJ2-3
cdr3_nt: TGTGCCAGCAGCCAAGACGGTTCGGATACGCAGTATTTT
cdr3_aa: CASSQDGSDTQYF

v_call: TRBV7-6
clone_size: -
d_call: TRBD1
j_call: TRBJ2-5
cdr3_nt: TGTGCCAGCAGGAAAATTGCCGGGACAGAAGAGACCCAGTACTTC
cdr3_aa: CASRKIAGTEETQYF

v_call: TRBV6-2/TRBV6-3
clone_size: many
d_call: -
j_call: TRBJ1-2
cdr3_nt: TGTGCCAGCACCCCGACAGGCTATGGCTACACCTTC
cdr3_aa: CASTPTGYGYTF

v_call: TRBV11-2
clone_size: many
d_call: -
j_call: TRBJ2-3
cdr3_nt: TGTGCCAGCAGCTCCCCAGATACGCAGTATTTT
cdr3_aa: CASSSPDTQYF

v_call: TRBV6-4
clone_size: many
d_call: -
j_call: TRBJ2-3
cdr3_nt: TGTGCCAGCAGTGACTCGACCACAGATACGCAGTATTTT
cdr3_aa: CASSDSTTDTQYF

v_call: TRBV4-1
clone_size: few
d_call: -
j_call: TRBJ1-2
cdr3_nt: TGCGCCAGCAGCCAGGAAGCTTACAGGGAGCTATATGGCTACACCTTC
cdr3_aa: CASSQEAYRELYGYTF

v_call: TRBV10-3
clone_size: many
d_call: -
j_call: TRBJ2-1
cdr3_nt: TGTGCCATCAGTGTCACGCAGGGAAAGGAGGAGCAGTTCTTC
cdr3_aa: CAISVTQGKEEQFF

v_call: TRBV6-5
clone_size: many
d_call: TRBD2
j_call: TRBJ2-5
cdr3_nt: TGTGCCAGCAGACGGACTAGAAAGGAGACCCAGTACTTC
cdr3_aa: CASRRTRKETQYF

v_call: TRBV20-1
clone_size: many
d_call: -
j_call: TRBJ2-2
cdr3_nt: TGCAGTGCTAGAGAACCAGGGCCTTGGACCGGGGAGCTGTTTTTT
cdr3_aa: CSAREPGPWTGELFF

v_call: TRBV11-2
clone_size: many
d_call: TRBD1
j_call: TRBJ2-2
cdr3_nt: TGTGCCAGCAGCTGGTTTGGGACAGCGAACACCGGGGAGCTGTTTTTT
cdr3_aa: CASSWFGTANTGELFF

v_call: TRBV28
clone_size: many
d_call: TRBD2
j_call: TRBJ2-3
cdr3_nt: TGTGCCAGCACCGGACCCCGGGCGGGAGTGGGCACAGATACGCAGTATTTT
cdr3_aa: CASTGPRAGVGTDTQYF

v_call: TRBV5-1
clone_size: many
d_call: -
j_call: TRBJ1-6
cdr3_nt: TGCGCCAGCAGCTTGGGGACCGCTGCGAATTCACCCCTCCACTTT
cdr3_aa: CASSLGTAANSPLHF

v_call: TRBV12-3/TRBV12-4
clone_size: many
d_call: TRBD1
j_call: TRBJ2-7
cdr3_nt: TGTGCCAGCAGTGAACAGGGGGCGCGCTACGAGCAGTACTTC
cdr3_aa: CASSEQGARYEQYF

v_call: TRBV6-5
clone_size: -
d_call: -
j_call: TRBJ2-5
cdr3_nt: TGTGCCAGCAGAGGCGACAGGTCTGTGGAGACCCAGTACTTC
cdr3_aa: CASRGDRSVETQYF

v_call: TRBV27
clone_size: many
d_call: -
j_call: TRBJ2-1
cdr3_nt: TGTGCCAGCAGTAGGGAGCACAATGAGCAGTTCTTC
cdr3_aa: CASSREHNEQFF

v_call: TRBV12-3/TRBV12-4
clone_size: few
d_call: TRBD1
j_call: TRBJ1-4
cdr3_nt: TGTGCCAGCAGTGCGGGACAGTTGTTTGAAAAACTGTTTTTT
cdr3_aa: CASSAGQLFEKLFF

v_call: TRBV5-1
clone_size: many
d_call: TRBD1
j_call: TRBJ2-5
cdr3_nt: TGCGCCAGCAGCAAACAGACAGGGGGCGGAGAGACCCAGTACTTC
cdr3_aa: CASSKQTGGGETQYF

v_call: TRBV29-1
clone_size: many
d_call: -
j_call: TRBJ2-7
cdr3_nt: TGCAGCGTTGTGGGCGGGGGCTCAGTTTACGAGCAGTACTTC
cdr3_aa: CSVVGGGSVYEQYF

v_call: TRBV2
clone_size: few
d_call: -
j_call: TRBJ2-7
cdr3_nt: TGTGCCAGCAGTGAATCGGGGGCCTACGAGCAGTACTTC
cdr3_aa: CASSESGAYEQYF

v_call: TRBV5-1
clone_size: few
d_call: -
j_call: TRBJ1-1
cdr3_nt: TGCGCCAGCAGCTTGTTGGGACGGTCCACGGAGAACACTGAAGCTTTCTTT
cdr3_aa: CASSLLGRSTENTEAFF

v_call: TRBV20-1
clone_size: -
d_call: TRBD2
j_call: TRBJ2-3
cdr3_nt: TGCAGTGCTAGCCCCTCTCATAGCGGGGGGGGCACAGATACGCAGTATTTT
cdr3_aa: CSASPSHSGGGTDTQYF

v_call: TRBV28
clone_size: many
d_call: TRBD1
j_call: TRBJ2-7
cdr3_nt: TGTGCCAGCACTTTTCCCGGGACAGGACCTGGGGAGCAGTACTTC
cdr3_aa: CASTFPGTGPGEQYF

v_call: TRBV7-3
clone_size: many
d_call: -
j_call: TRBJ2-5
cdr3_nt: TGTGCCAGCAGCTTACCCCAAGAGACCCAGTACTTC
cdr3_aa: CASSLPQETQYF